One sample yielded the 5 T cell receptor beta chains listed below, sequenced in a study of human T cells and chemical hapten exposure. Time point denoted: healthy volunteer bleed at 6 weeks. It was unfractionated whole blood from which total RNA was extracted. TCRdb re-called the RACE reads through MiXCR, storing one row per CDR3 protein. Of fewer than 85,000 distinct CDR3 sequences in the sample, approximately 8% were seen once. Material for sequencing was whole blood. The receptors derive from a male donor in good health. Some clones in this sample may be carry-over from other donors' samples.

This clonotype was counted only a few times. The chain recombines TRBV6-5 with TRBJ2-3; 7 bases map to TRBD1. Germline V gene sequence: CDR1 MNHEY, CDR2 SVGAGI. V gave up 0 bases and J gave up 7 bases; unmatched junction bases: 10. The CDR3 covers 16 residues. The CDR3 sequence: CASSYSKGQSRHTQYF. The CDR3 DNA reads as TGTGCCAGCAGTTACTCAAAGGGACAGAGCCGACATACGCAGTATTTT.

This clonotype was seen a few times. The CDR3 DNA follows: TGTGCCAGCAGCCAAGTCGAGCGGGTCCTCCACTTT. Amino acids: CASSQVERVLHF. This chain connects TRBV14 to TRBJ1-6; D remains unclear. Germline CDR1 SGHDN, CDR2 FVKESK. The V gene lost 1 base and the J gene lost 15 bases, with 10 bases spanning the gap. CDR3 size: 12 residues.

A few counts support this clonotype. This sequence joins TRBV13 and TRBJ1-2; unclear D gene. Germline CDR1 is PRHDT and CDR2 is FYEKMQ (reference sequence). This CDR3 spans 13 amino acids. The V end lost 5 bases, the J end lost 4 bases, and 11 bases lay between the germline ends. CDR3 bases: TGTGCCAGCAGCGGCAGCAATAGCTATGGCTACACCTTC. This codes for CASSGSNSYGYTF.

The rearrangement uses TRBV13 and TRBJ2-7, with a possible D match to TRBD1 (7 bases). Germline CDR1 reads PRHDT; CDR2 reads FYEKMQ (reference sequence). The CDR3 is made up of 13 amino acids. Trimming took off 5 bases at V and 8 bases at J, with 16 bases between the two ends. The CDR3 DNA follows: TGTGCCAGCAGCCGCAGGGGGGAGGTCAAGCAGTACTTC. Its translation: CASSRRGEVKQYF. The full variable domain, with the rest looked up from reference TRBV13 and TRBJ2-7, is AAGVIQSPRHLIKEKRETATLKCYPIPRHDTVYWYQQGPGQDPQFLISFYEKMQSDKGSIPDRFSAQQFSDYHSELNMSSLELGDSALYFCASSRRGEVKQYFGPGTRLTVT.

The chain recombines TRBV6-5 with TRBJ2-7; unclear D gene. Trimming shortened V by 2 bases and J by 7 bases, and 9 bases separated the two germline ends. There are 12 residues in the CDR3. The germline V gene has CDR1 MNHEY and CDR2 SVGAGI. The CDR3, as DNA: TGTGCCAGCAGTTACATTCTCGGGGAGCAGTACTTC. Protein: CASSYILGEQYF.